The T cell receptor beta chain described here comes from a study of shared clonotypes between healthy human individuals. Terminally differentiated effector memory CD45RA+ cells were excluded from the naive CD8 cells, which were CD45RO-negative and positively selected for CCR7. TCRdb keeps only in-frame clones here, not all; method: immunoSEQ multiplex PCR. Of 2 million or so clones in the sample, less than 95% were seen once. Sample: naive CD8+ T cells sorted from blood. This sequence was found in a man younger than 30 in good health.

CDR3 nucleotides: TGTGCCGGCCCCGCGTCTGGTGGGGCCAACGTCCTGACTTTC. Amino acid sequence: CAGPASGGANVLTF. The V and J genes are TRBV30 and TRBJ2-6; no definite D call. This CDR3 contains 14 residues. The V gene lost 8 bases and the J gene lost 3 bases, with 14 bases spanning the gap. CDR1 and CDR2 from the germline V gene are GTSNPN and SVGIG (reference sequence). The full variable domain, in which reference TRBV30 and TRBJ2-6 provide the parts outside the CDR3, is SQTIHQWPATLVQPVGSPLSLECTVEGTSNPNLYWYRQAAGRGLQLLFYSVGIGQISSEVPQNLSASRPQDRQFILSSKKLLLSDSGFYLCAGPASGGANVLTFGAGSRLTVL.